This T cell receptor (beta chain) was found in a study of Graves' ophthalmopathy and Graves' hyperthyroidism. Transcripts of RNA were the source for amplifying TCR beta CDR3 regions. First-round RT-PCR used HTBI primers; second-round multiplex PCR followed. TCRdb fed the multiplex PCR reads into MiXCR, producing one record per CDR3 protein. The sample has approximately 1.2 million distinct CDR3 sequences, less than 45% seen once. Ages of hyperthyroidism patients ran from 18 to 65, and their diagnoses were new, under 2 months' duration. The CDR3 contains 17 residues. Germline-derived CDR1 and CDR2 are MGHDK and SYGVNS. The ends lost 6 bases at V and 2 bases at J; junction bases unmatched: 7.

Sequencing was carried out using peripheral blood or thyroid tissue (not recorded which). The V call is TRBV25-1, the J call TRBJ1-6, with 10 bases fitting TRBD1. The sequence came from an adult man with Graves' hyperthyroidism. DNA of the CDR3: TGTGCCAGCAGACCCGACAGGGGGCGAACCTATAATTCACCCCTCCACTTT. Its translation: CASRPDRGRTYNSPLHF.